This T cell receptor (beta chain) derives from a study of T-cell memory formation after mild COVID-19 (dated by TCRdb to the early 2020s). General notes on the study: TCR sequence clusters from the two donors were found to be largely donor specific. T-cell clones expanding and contracting after mild COVID-19 in a couple of donors were tracked by longitudinal TCRalpha and TCRbeta repertoire sequencing. Two young, previously healthy adult volunteers made up the cohort, one male and one female.

V gives up 0 bases and J gives up 4 bases, and the segment between their germline ends measures 10 bases. CDR1 and CDR2 (KGHSH, LQKENI) derive from the germline V gene. Counted from cysteine to valine, this CDR3 has 14 amino acids. Only the CDR3 DNA stays, 42 bases, in frame from base 1. Data came from an Illumina NovaSeq 6000. cDNA libraries for TCRalpha and TCRbeta were prepared by 5'RACE using constant-segment primers, with sample barcodes and unique molecular identifiers added. Trizol reagent was used to extract RNA from every sample. Library amplification was performed in two PCR steps, and a second sample barcode and Illumina TruSeq adapters were introduced in the second step. Sequencing of libraries was performed on an Illumina NovaSeq with 2 x 150 bp paired-end reads. The study's own analysis went as follows. The reads were demultiplexed and collapsed into UMI-guided consensus sequences using migec v1.2.7. Using mixcr v2.1.11, UMI consensuses were aligned to TRA and TRB V and J templates and then assembled into clonotypes. Clonotypes were classified as expanded or contracted when called significant by both edgeR and NoisET, with noise models trained on biological replicates. For edgeR calls, the cutoffs were a false discovery rate-adjusted p below 0.01 and a log2 fold-change threshold of 1. As an exploratory analysis of dynamics, max-normalized trajectories of the 1000 most abundant clonotypes were examined with PCA combined with hierarchical clustering. Each responding clone was given a CD4 or CD8 phenotype based on the CD4+ and CD8+ repertoires, which had been sequenced separately. Through fastp at Q25 and MiXCR, TCRdb rebuilt clones from the public reads, retaining in-frame beta chains. Records with the same CDR3 protein are collapsed into one entry carrying the most frequent genes and DNA. The V and J calls follow TCRdb's processing rather than the paper's. The sample table lists 350,000 to 500,000 distinct CDR3 sequences, around 17% of them with a count of one. The ten largest clones add up to about 22% of the sample.

Ficoll-Paque density gradient centrifugation was used to isolate PBMCs. Summary of the overall study and its limitations: SARS-CoV-2 specificity of the second-wave clones peaking on day 37 was not confirmed. Contracting CD4+ clones appeared mostly in the CM and EM memory subsets, whereas CD8+ clones were enriched in EMRA. Clones that contracted from day 15 to 85 showed balanced CD4/CD8 phenotypes, whereas a second wave of clones that expanded from day 15 to 37 leaned towards CD4+. Only a couple of mild cases were covered in the study, and larger cohorts including severe cases with pre-infection samples were considered necessary. The detection of some responding clones in pre-infection memory suggests that pre-existing cross-reactive memory T cells joined the SARS-CoV-2 response.

As concerns this clonotype: There is no known antigen for this receptor. Nothing much larger sits one base from this clone, and base qualities are not available.

The V and J genes are TRBV18 and TRBJ2-7, with the identity of the D gene unclear. The sequenced sample was PBMCs or a T cell subset sorted from them (not recorded which). The clonotype comes from a man aged 18 to 35 who had mild COVID-19 (a few samples of this study predate the infection). The sample titles of this study are shuffled in the database, so cell type and time point are left out; the donor was told from shared clones. CDR3 sequence: CASSPPGRPYEQYV. The DNA is TGTGCCAGCTCACCACCGGGCAGGCCGTACGAGCAGTACGTC.